A single T cell receptor beta chain is shown here with its context. Its antigen is unidentified. The sample comes from a study of Ad26.COV2.S vaccination and SARS-CoV-2 variants. The overall study: The vaccine Ad26.COV2.S was put into the muscle once, or twice with 56 days between. Study results and caveats: Spike-specific CD8+ and CD4+ T cell responses reportedly showed substantial breadth after vaccination.

Treatment given: around 19 received Ad26.COV2.S at low or high dose, single or two shots; about 5 received placebo; per-sample allocation not given. After the first vaccine or placebo injection, samples were drawn on day 63. Ad26.COV2.S expressed prefusion-stabilized spike from the original Wuhan strain. The data were produced by immunoSEQ multiplex PCR, yet TCRdb's version contains in-frame clones alone and is incomplete. The repertoire holds roughly 680,000 clones, with around 90% as singletons. Trimming took off 3 bases at V and 2 bases at J, with 12 bases between the two ends. CDR1 WSHSY and CDR2 SAAADI come from the germline V gene. The CDR3 contains 15 residues.

The chain couples TRBV10-2 to TRBJ2-3; D might be TRBD1 (5 bases). The clonotype comes from a person between 18 and 65 years old who received the Ad26.COV2.S COVID-19 vaccine or a placebo. The material was peripheral blood, obtained in a trial of Ad26.COV2.S vaccine versus placebo. CDR3 sequence reads: CASSEVDRATDTQYF. DNA of the CDR3: TGCGCCAGCAGTGAAGTCGACAGAGCCACAGATACGCAGTATTTT.